This T cell receptor beta chain came from a study of human T cells and chemical hapten exposure (dated by TCRdb to the early 2020s). In the study overall: For sensitization, 2% DPC in acetone was applied to a 2 cm by 2 cm area of upper inner arm skin. Patients additionally received weekly therapeutic DPC doses to the scalp throughout the approximately 25-week study period. Patch testing was done on the upper back using Finn chambers containing 0.01% DPC, and results were scored after 6 days according to International Contact Dermatitis Research Group standards. Alopecia areata with under or over 50% scalp involvement, alopecia totalis and alopecia universalis were represented in the patient cohort, which was mostly female. Libraries were pooled for sequencing, and variation in per-sample TCR yields was attributed mainly to small differences in library volumes within the pool. Peripheral blood TCR repertoire changes were tracked in vivo in alopecia patients during primary and secondary sensitization to the hapten diphenylcyclopropenone (DPC). Blood was sampled from patients pre-sensitization (week 0) and at 2, 6 and about 24 weeks after DPC sensitization. About 28 alopecia patients gave blood for TCR sequencing at one to four time points (pre-sensitization, 2, 6 and 24 weeks).

The library was built by means of RACE. Sequencing was performed on a NextSeq 500. During library preparation, unique molecular identifiers were attached to individual cDNA molecules so that TCRs could be counted in a quantitative, reproducible way. For every blood RNA sample, sequencing covered both the TCR alpha and TCR beta chains. The study's own analysis went as follows. Samples had a median of roughly 91,000 TCRs, with a range from roughly 23,224 to 700,000. The Decombinator software suite was used to annotate the V, J and CDR3 of the TCR reads. For the PS versus PT1 abundance plots, all samples were subsampled to the same number of TCRs (28,000). TCRs were defined as expanded if absent before sensitization and observed at least eight times at the 2-week time point. In TCRdb, the public reads were trimmed at Q25 with fastp and aligned with MiXCR, with productive beta chains retained. Identical CDR3 protein sequences are pooled into one entry, listed with their most common genes and DNA. TCRdb assigned the V and J calls; the authors' analysis was not used. Here the sample has 50,000 or so distinct CDR3 sequences; 9.9% occur a single time. The leading ten clones occupy 15% to 20% of the sample.

Points the paper makes about the study in general: Repeated subsampling changed both the strength of the expansion versus patch-test correlation and the threshold at which the correlation became significant. Compared with pre-sensitization or healthy control sets, expanded TCRs formed significantly more large CDR3 similarity clusters, which is consistent with antigen-driven responses. Patch test score was positively correlated with the number of PT1 expanded TCRs, with significance at thresholds 8, 16 and 32 but not at 4. The number of TCRs above 1 in 1000 frequency did not change with DPC sensitization; there was no evidence of global repertoire structure alterations. Because all patients had alopecia, a presumed autoimmune disease, the immune response of the patients might differ from that of healthy individuals.

Based on the germline V gene (reference sequence), the CDR1 and CDR2 sequences are LNHNV and YYDKDF. Germline trimming: 3 bases from V, 5 bases from J; junction bases outside gene matches: 6. Counted from cysteine to phenylalanine, this CDR3 has 14 amino acids. The entry retains the CDR3 DNA only, 42 bases that are in frame from base 1. Regarding this clonotype: Its antigen has not been determined. Base-call qualities are not available, and no considerably larger clone is one nucleotide away.

Per the publication, the time point label means: patch test 3, about 24 weeks after DPC sensitization. In light of the paper, this sample's treatment or condition label describes: therapeutic diphenylcyclopropenone sensitization with weekly scalp DPC. Blood at each patch-test visit was drawn before the patch test was applied. Patients were eligible if aged 18 to 70, diagnosed with alopecia and judged suitable for DPC therapy, and pregnant patients were excluded. Total RNA was extracted from unfractionated whole blood collected in Tempus Blood RNA tubes. Specimen: whole blood, collected in connection with sensitization to the hapten diphenylcyclopropenone (DPC). The sequence is built from TRBV15 and TRBJ1-1; TRBD1 aligns with 7 central bases. This sequence originates from a woman between 40 and 50 years old with alopecia areata. Some clones in this sample may be carry-over from other donors' samples. DNA sequence: TGTGCCACCAGCAGCCTAAGGGGGCGGACTGAAGCTTTCTTT. It translates to CATSSLRGRTEAFF.